These 20 T cell receptor beta chains originate from one sample sequenced in a study of graft-versus-host responses after intestinal transplantation. Repertoires were generated with immunoSEQ multiplex PCR, while TCRdb's copy carries only in-frame clones and drops some. Of some 120,000 clones in the sample, just over 90% were seen once. These receptors have no known antigen. The specimen was unstimulated CD4+ T cells sorted from spleen or lymph node cells, collected before intestinal transplant. The receptors shown here come from a human donor who received an intestinal transplant.

This clone was observed once. This chain connects TRBV19 to TRBJ1-2, with TRBD1 matching over 8 bases. The CDR3 has 15 residues. The trim removed 5 bases at V and 4 bases at J, leaving 9 bases unmatched. Germline assignment: CDR1 LNHDA and CDR2 SQIVND (reference sequence). CDR3 DNA sequence: TGTGCCAGTAGTGTTTCCGGGACAGGCATCTATGGCTACACCTTC. This gives the protein CASSVSGTGIYGYTF. The full variable domain, with the rest looked up from reference TRBV19 and TRBJ1-2, is DGGITQSPKYLFRKEGQNVTLSCEQNLNHDAMYWYRQDPGQGLRLIYYSQIVNDFQKGDIAEGYSVSREKKESFPLTVTSAQKNPTAFYLCASSVSGTGIYGYTFGSGTRLTVV.

This clone appeared a few times. This chain connects TRBV10-3 to TRBJ2-3; D gene unclear. Germline V gene lookup returns CDR1 ENHRY and CDR2 SYGVKD. The V end lost 6 bases, the J end lost 4 bases, and 8 bases lay between the germline ends. This CDR3 comprises 12 residues. The CDR3 loop reads CAISLSADTQYF. The CDR3 coding sequence is TGTGCCATCAGCCTTTCTGCAGATACGCAGTATTTT.

Regarding this clone: The same CDR3 arises from other DNA sequences in this sample as well. The chain carries TRBV4-1 and TRBJ1-2, with D possibly being TRBD1 (6 bases). Trimming removed 3 bases from V and 2 bases from J, with 10 bases in between. Germline CDR1 reads MGHRA; CDR2 reads YSYEKL. The CDR3 sequence is 14 residues long. The CDR3 region has the DNA TGCGCCAGCAGCCATCCGACAGGCAACTATGGCTACACCTTC. As protein: CASSHPTGNYGYTF.

This sequence joins TRBV30 and TRBJ1-6; 12 bases align to TRBD1. The CDR3 has 16 residues. Germline assignment: CDR1 GTSNPN and CDR2 SVGIG (reference sequence). V was pared by 0 bases and J by 6 bases, with 3 bases of the junction left unmatched. In nucleotides, the CDR3 is TGTGCCTGGAGTGTAGGGACAGGGGGCCTTAATTCACCCCTCCACTTT. Protein product: CAWSVGTGGLNSPLHF.

This clone appeared a few times. V is TRBV5-4 and J is TRBJ1-1, with 8 bases identical to TRBD1. J was trimmed by 0 bases and V by 4 bases; bases with no gene match: 5. The CDR3 length is 15 residues. CDR1 SGHNT and CDR2 YYREEE come from the germline V gene (reference sequence). Written as DNA, the CDR3 is TGTGCCAGCAGCATACCAGGGGGCATGAACACTGAAGCTTTCTTT. Encoded protein: CASSIPGGMNTEAFF. The full variable domain, completed using reference TRBV5-4 and TRBJ1-1, is ETGVTQSPTHLIKTRGQQVTLRCSSQSGHNTVSWYQQALGQGPQFIFQYYREEENGRGNFPPRFSGLQFPNYSSELNVNALELDDSALYLCASSIPGGMNTEAFFGQGTRLTVV.

V gene TRBV5-4 combines with J gene TRBJ1-1, with D maybe TRBD1 (6 bases). CDR1 and CDR2 (germline): SGHNT, YYREEE (reference sequence). V lost 0 bases and J 0 bases, leaving 12 bases between the germline ends. This CDR3 has 16 residues. The CDR3 DNA follows: TGTGCCAGCAGCTTGGGGGGTGGACAGATGAACACTGAAGCTTTCTTT. Encoded protein: CASSLGGGQMNTEAFF.

This clone was recorded once. The chain employs TRBV28 and TRBJ1-1; 9 nucleotides agree with TRBD1. From germline, CDR1 is MDHEN and CDR2 SYDVKM. Unmatched junction bases numbered 6, after V lost 4 bases and J lost 3 bases. The CDR3 totals 15 residues. CDR3 region: CASSSPGQGYTEAFF. CDR3 DNA: TGTGCCAGCAGTTCTCCGGGACAGGGATACACTGAAGCTTTCTTT.

This clone was observed a single time. The rearrangement links TRBV6-9 to TRBJ1-5, with TRBD1 matching 9 bases. The CDR3 runs to 15 residues. Losses at the gene ends were 10 bases for V and 4 bases for J; bases not matched to a gene: 11. Germline CDR1 is MNHGY and CDR2 is SVAAGI. CDR3 in DNA: TGTGCCACCCACAGGGGGCTCTCGAATAATCAGCCCCAGCATTTT. Translated: CATHRGLSNNQPQHF.

The V call is TRBV10-1, the J call TRBJ2-4, with 11 bases lining up with TRBD2. The CDR3 is made up of 16 amino acids. From germline, CDR1 is WNHNN and CDR2 SYGVQD (reference sequence). With V trimmed by 7 bases and J by 2 bases, 7 bases remained unmatched. The CDR3 bases are TGCGCCAGCATTAAGACTAGCGGGAAAACCAAAAACATTCAGTACTTC. Amino acids: CASIKTSGKTKNIQYF.

The J gene is TRBJ1-3, the V gene TRBV9, with a weak D call TRBD1 (5 bases). The germline V gene has CDR1 SGDLS and CDR2 YYNGEE. The CDR3 has 15 residues. Between the trimmed V and J ends, which lost 4 bases and 0 bases, there was a span of 11 bases. The CDR3 loop reads CASSNTGPSGNTIYF. In DNA form, the CDR3 reads TGTGCCAGCAGCAACACAGGTCCCTCTGGAAACACCATATATTTT. Filled out from reference TRBV9 and TRBJ1-3, the complete variable domain reads DSGVTQTPKHLITATGQRVTLRCSPRSGDLSVYWYQQSLDQGLQFLIQYYNGEERAKGNILERFSAQQFPDLHSELNLSSLELGDSALYFCASSNTGPSGNTIYFGEGSWLTVV.

This clone was detected once. The V call is TRBV6-5, the J call TRBJ2-3, with D possibly being TRBD1 (6 bases). Trimming stripped 0 bases from V and 8 bases from J, with 15 bases between. Germline V gives CDR1 MNHEY, CDR2 SVGAGI. CDR3 length equals 15 residues. The CDR3 DNA reads as TGTGCCAGCAGTTACTCGATTTGGGGGCTGGGTACGCAGTATTTT. This encodes CASSYSIWGLGTQYF.

The rearrangement links TRBV7-3 to TRBJ1-6; 8 bases map to TRBD1. V lost 2 bases, J lost 9 bases, and 9 bases stayed unmatched. CDR3 length equals 16 residues. CDR1 SGHTA and CDR2 FQGTGA come from the germline V gene. The CDR3 coding sequence is TGTGCCAGCAGCTTACGACCACAGGGGGGGAGTTCACCCCTCCACTTT. The encoded protein is CASSLRPQGGSSPLHF. The whole variable domain, remainder taken from reference TRBV7-3 and TRBJ1-6, is GAGVSQTPSNKVTEKGKYVELRCDPISGHTALYWYRQSLGQGPEFLIYFQGTGAADDSGLPNDRFFAVRPEGSVSTLKIQRTERGDSAVYLCASSLRPQGGSSPLHFGNGTRLTVT.

The V call is TRBV5-1, the J call TRBJ2-5; 9 positions match TRBD1. The end of the DNA aligns better with TRBJ2-7, so the J call may be wrong. Germline CDR1 and CDR2: SGHRS and YFSETQ. This CDR3 has 16 amino acids. CDR3 DNA sequence: TGCGCCAGCAGCTTGACCACCGGGACAGGGATGAACGAGCAGTACTTC. Residues: CASSLTTGTGMNEQYF.

This clone was detected a few times. The V and J genes are TRBV2 and TRBJ2-7; possibly TRBD1 for D (6 bases). CDR1 and CDR2 (germline): SNHLY, FYNNEI. The V end lost 6 bases, the J end lost 3 bases, and 15 bases lay between the germline ends. This CDR3 contains 14 residues. The CDR3 region is CASSAQGPYYEQYF. The CDR3 bases are TGTGCCAGCAGCGCACAGGGCCCCTACTACGAGCAGTACTTC.

This sequence joins TRBV27 and TRBJ1-6; D not resolved. CDR1 and CDR2 (germline): MNHEY, SMNVEV (reference sequence). CDR3 length: 13 residues. The germline V and J ends were trimmed by 1 base and 9 bases, with 7 bases remaining between them. DNA for the CDR3: TGTGCCAGCAGTTTATACGGTATTTCACCCCTCCACTTT. Amino acids: CASSLYGISPLHF.

The chain employs TRBV10-3 and TRBJ2-3; 8 bases map to TRBD2. V gave up 4 bases and J gave up 1 base; unmatched junction bases: 4. Germline CDR1 and CDR2: ENHRY and SYGVKD. The CDR3 sequence is 15 residues long. The CDR3 sequence: CAISVAGSGTDTQYF. CDR3 DNA: TGTGCCATCAGTGTAGCGGGAAGCGGCACAGATACGCAGTATTTT.

The chain combines TRBV6-5 with TRBJ1-4; 9 nucleotides agree with TRBD1. Germline V lookup: CDR1 MNHEY, CDR2 SVGAGI. This CDR3 comprises 15 residues. With 6 bases clipped from V and 4 bases from J, the junction kept 6 bases outside the gene matches. Here the CDR3 reads CASSPGQGINEKLFF. CDR3 coding DNA: TGTGCCAGCAGCCCCGGACAGGGGATTAATGAAAAACTGTTTTTT.

The CDR3 is CASRLAGIYNEQFF. The CDR3 DNA sequence: TGCGCCAGCAGACTAGCGGGGATTTACAATGAGCAGTTCTTC. This chain links TRBV5-1 with TRBJ2-1; 10 nucleotides agree with TRBD2. After removal of 5 bases from V and 4 bases from J, the junction contained 3 bases not matched to a gene. This CDR3 has 14 amino acids. Germline V gene lookup returns CDR1 SGHRS and CDR2 YFSETQ.

This clone has just one count. This chain joins TRBV19 and TRBJ2-1; 13 nucleotides agree with TRBD2. This CDR3 has 20 residues. V dropped 8 bases and J dropped 6; count of bases not matched to a gene: 22. The V gene's germline CDR1 is LNHDA and CDR2 SQIVND (reference sequence). The CDR3 reads CASASVRGVGLAGDLNEQFF. The CDR3 DNA reads as TGTGCCAGTGCATCGGTTAGAGGCGTAGGACTAGCGGGAGATCTCAATGAGCAGTTCTTC.

The chain couples TRBV25-1 to TRBJ2-7; a weak D match, TRBD1 (7 bases). The V gene lost 5 bases and the J gene lost 0 bases, with 17 bases spanning the gap. The CDR3 is 16 residues long. Per germline, CDR1 MGHDK and CDR2 SYGVNS. CDR3 in DNA: TGTGCCAGCAGTAAGACAGGGATGGAGGGCTCCTACGAGCAGTACTTC. As protein: CASSKTGMEGSYEQYF.